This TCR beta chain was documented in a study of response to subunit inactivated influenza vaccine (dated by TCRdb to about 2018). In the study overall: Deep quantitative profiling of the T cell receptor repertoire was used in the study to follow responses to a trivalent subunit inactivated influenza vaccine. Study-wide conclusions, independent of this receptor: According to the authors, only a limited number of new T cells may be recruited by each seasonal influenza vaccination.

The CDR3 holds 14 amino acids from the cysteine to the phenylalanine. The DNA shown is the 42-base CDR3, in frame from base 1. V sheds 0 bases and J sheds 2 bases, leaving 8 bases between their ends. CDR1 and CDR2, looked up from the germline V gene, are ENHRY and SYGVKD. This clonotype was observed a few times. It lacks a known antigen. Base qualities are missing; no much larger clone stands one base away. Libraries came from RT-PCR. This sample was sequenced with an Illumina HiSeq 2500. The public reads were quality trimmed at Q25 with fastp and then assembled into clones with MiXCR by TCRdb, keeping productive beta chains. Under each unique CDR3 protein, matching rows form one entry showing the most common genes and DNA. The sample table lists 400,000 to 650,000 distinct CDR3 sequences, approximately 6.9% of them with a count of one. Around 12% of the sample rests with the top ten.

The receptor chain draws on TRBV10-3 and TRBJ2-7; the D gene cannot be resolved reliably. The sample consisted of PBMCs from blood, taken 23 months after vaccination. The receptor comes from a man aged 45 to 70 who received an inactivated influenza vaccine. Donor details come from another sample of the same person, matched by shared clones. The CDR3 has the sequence CAISESKGTYEQYF. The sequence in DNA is TGTGCCATCAGTGAGTCGAAAGGGACCTACGAGCAGTACTTC.